A single sample is the source of the 7 T cell receptor beta chains below, sequenced in a study of blood T cell repertoires in COVID-19. Measured with immunoSEQ multiplex PCR; TCRdb has only the in-frame clones, and not every one. The sample gives over 200,000 clones, around nine tenths of which show up once; roughly 6.5% is in the top ten. Sequenced sample: peripheral blood. Receptors originate from a man in his 60s who had recovered from COVID-19.

In this sample, this clone turned up once. This rearrangement joins TRBV7-9 to TRBJ2-5, with 15 bases that match TRBD2. The trim removed 5 bases at V and 1 base at J, leaving 8 bases unmatched. In germline, CDR1 is SEHNR, CDR2 FQNEAQ (reference sequence). The CDR3 totals 18 residues. Written as DNA, the CDR3 is TGTGCCAGCAGCCGAGGGACTAGCGGGAGGAATACCCAAGAGACCCAGTACTTC. Residues: CASSRGTSGRNTQETQYF. Complete variable domain (other parts from reference TRBV7-9 and TRBJ2-5): DTGVSQNPRHKITKRGQNVTFRCDPISEHNRLYWYRQTLGQGPEFLTYFQNEAQLEKSRLLSDRFSAERPKGSFSTLEIQRTEQGDSAMYLCASSRGTSGRNTQETQYFGPGTRLLVL.

The V and J genes are TRBV4-2 and TRBJ2-3; 8 bases match TRBD2. The CDR3 has 20 amino acids. The trim removed 2 bases at V and 0 bases at J, leaving 16 bases unmatched. Per germline, CDR1 LGHNA and CDR2 YNFKEQ. The CDR3 DNA reads TGTGCCAGCAGCCAAAAGGGCAGCCTAGCGGGCCTCCTCAGCACAGATACGCAGTATTTT. Protein: CASSQKGSLAGLLSTDTQYF.

Points on this clone: The sample has other DNA sequences that encode this CDR3 too. The V and J genes are TRBV19 and TRBJ1-5; possible D gene TRBD1, 6 bases. The CDR3 contains 14 residues. The germline CDR1 and CDR2 sequences are LNHDA and SQIVND (reference sequence). V was shortened by 5 bases and J by 7 bases, with 15 bases between the two germline ends. The CDR3 bases are TGTGCCAGTAGTTCGAGGCAGGGGAACCAGCCCCAGCATTTT. Residues: CASSSRQGNQPQHF.

The chain employs TRBV6-5 and TRBJ2-5; no clear D gene. The CDR3 loop spans 15 amino acids. The V gene lost 2 bases and the J gene lost 3 bases, with 13 bases spanning the gap. Germline V gene data show CDR1 as MNHEY and CDR2 as SVGAGI. CDR3 protein: CASSYGPVAKETQYF. In DNA, the CDR3 is TGTGCCAGCAGTTACGGTCCCGTAGCTAAAGAGACCCAGTACTTC.

The CDR3 DNA reads TGTGCCATCAGTGAGAGGGGAAGTGCTGGGGCCAACGTCCTGACTTTC. Translated, it gives CAISERGSAGANVLTF. This chain connects TRBV10-3 to TRBJ2-6; D might be TRBD1 (5 bases). Germline V gene data show CDR1 as ENHRY and CDR2 as SYGVKD. The V end was cut by 2 bases, the J end by 2 bases, with 10 bases between. CDR3 size: 16 residues.

This chain uses TRBV7-8 with TRBJ1-5; D gene unclear. The CDR3 length is 14 residues. V lost 5 bases to trimming and J lost 2 bases, with 10 bases between them. Germline values: CDR1 SGHVS, CDR2 FQNEAQ. The CDR3 nucleotides are TGTGCCAGCAGCCCCGGGAACGGCAATCAGCCCCAGCATTTT. Protein product: CASSPGNGNQPQHF.

This clone occurred a few times. This chain connects TRBV6-6 to TRBJ1-4; D unclear. Trimming removed 8 bases from V and 7 bases from J, with 17 bases in between. The germline V gene has CDR1 MNHNY and CDR2 SVGAGI (reference sequence). The CDR3 covers 14 residues. The CDR3 protein is CASLAGGLFEKLFF. The CDR3 nucleotides read TGTGCCAGCCTCGCCGGCGGGCTCTTTGAAAAACTGTTTTTT.